These T cell receptor beta chains were read from a single sample in a study of CXCR3-negative and CXCR3-positive naive CD8 T cells. From its re-call of the 5' RACE reads, TCRdb lists each CDR3 protein once, without DNA. The table gives roughly 48,000 distinct CDR3 sequences; the top ten clones make up approximately 16% of it. Sequencing was carried out using memory CD8+ T cells from blood. The receptors come from a human donor in good health. Some clones in this sample may be carry-over from other donors' samples. The CDR3 runs from the conserved cysteine through the conserved F or W. Not every row has a clone size; where given, it reads once, few, many or a size class.

clone size: NA; V gene: TRBV12-3/TRBV12-4; J gene: TRBJ2-1; CDR3 protein: CASSSRARQGNEQFF
clone size: NA; V gene: TRBV5-1; J gene: TRBJ2-2; CDR3 protein: CASSLSPGRERGELFF
clone size: NA; V gene: TRBV12-3/TRBV12-4; J gene: TRBJ2-7; CDR3 protein: CASSLSGEQYF
clone size: NA; V gene: TRBV6-1; J gene: TRBJ2-6; CDR3 protein: CASSPVRVSGANVLTF
clone size: NA; V gene: TRBV5-1; J gene: TRBJ2-1; CDR3 protein: CASSPKGGWGNNEQFF
clone size: NA; V gene: TRBV7-6; J gene: TRBJ2-5; CDR3 protein: CASTPIGRERQETQYF
clone size: NA; V gene: TRBV14; J gene: TRBJ2-3; CDR3 protein: CASSQGSVLEWGADTQYF
clone size: NA; V gene: TRBV20-1; J gene: TRBJ2-7; CDR3 protein: CSARRFPSYEQYF
clone size: NA; V gene: TRBV25-1; J gene: TRBJ1-5; CDR3 protein: CASRDRNSNQPQHF
clone size: NA; V gene: TRBV7-9; J gene: TRBJ1-2; CDR3 protein: CASSLAGTAHYGYTF
clone size: NA; V gene: TRBV20-1; J gene: TRBJ2-5; CDR3 protein: CSARVLGTGHQETQYF
clone size: NA; V gene: TRBV9; J gene: TRBJ2-1; CDR3 protein: CASSVTPLNEQFF
clone size: NA; V gene: TRBV10-3; J gene: TRBJ2-7; CDR3 protein: CAITLDGSYEQYF
clone size: NA; V gene: TRBV29-1; J gene: TRBJ1-1; CDR3 protein: CSVERGDTEAFF
clone size: NA; V gene: TRBV3-1; J gene: TRBJ2-3; CDR3 protein: CASSQEPPDTQYF
clone size: NA; V gene: TRBV4-1; J gene: TRBJ2-7; CDR3 protein: CASSQRQGNYYEQYF
clone size: NA; V gene: TRBV6-4; J gene: TRBJ2-2; CDR3 protein: CASSQTSGDTGELFF
clone size: NA; V gene: TRBV7-6; J gene: TRBJ1-1; CDR3 protein: CASSTEGQGTEAFF
clone size: NA; V gene: TRBV28; J gene: TRBJ2-6; CDR3 protein: CASTPLPSGANVLTF
clone size: NA; V gene: TRBV28; J gene: TRBJ2-5; CDR3 protein: CASSSQNTWAQYF
clone size: NA; V gene: TRBV28; J gene: TRBJ1-1; CDR3 protein: CASSFAGFEAFF
clone size: NA; V gene: TRBV20-1; J gene: TRBJ2-3; CDR3 protein: CSARENSGGPSTDTQYF
clone size: NA; V gene: TRBV28; J gene: TRBJ2-7; CDR3 protein: CASSPATAYEQYF
clone size: NA; V gene: TRBV6-2/TRBV6-3; J gene: TRBJ2-7; CDR3 protein: CASSYTTVEQYF
clone size: medium-sized; V gene: TRBV7-9; J gene: TRBJ2-1; CDR3 protein: CASTGVAVGNEQFF
clone size: NA; V gene: TRBV30; J gene: TRBJ2-5; CDR3 protein: CAWSPGVAGSQETQYF
clone size: NA; V gene: TRBV4-3; J gene: TRBJ2-3; CDR3 protein: CASSPMGTDTQYF
clone size: NA; V gene: TRBV7-3; J gene: TRBJ2-1; CDR3 protein: CASSPQRGPYNEQFF
clone size: NA; V gene: TRBV29-1; J gene: TRBJ2-3; CDR3 protein: CSVRDSLTDTQYF
clone size: NA; V gene: TRBV29-1; J gene: TRBJ2-1; CDR3 protein: CSHRDSYNEQFF
clone size: NA; V gene: TRBV15; J gene: TRBJ2-1; CDR3 protein: CATRTHYNEQFF
clone size: NA; V gene: TRBV2; J gene: TRBJ1-2; CDR3 protein: CASRGTGDSYGYTF
clone size: NA; V gene: TRBV7-8; J gene: TRBJ2-2; CDR3 protein: CASSLRLQGPTGELFF
clone size: NA; V gene: TRBV4-1; J gene: TRBJ1-3; CDR3 protein: CASSYDGSSGNTIYF
clone size: NA; V gene: TRBV7-9; J gene: TRBJ2-3; CDR3 protein: CASSDVVSRDRANTDTQYF
clone size: NA; V gene: TRBV20-1; J gene: TRBJ1-2; CDR3 protein: CSASLGDSGYTF
clone size: NA; V gene: TRBV6-2/TRBV6-3; J gene: TRBJ2-3; CDR3 protein: CASSSGPFTDTQYF
clone size: NA; V gene: TRBV5-1; J gene: TRBJ2-2; CDR3 protein: CASRSSGELFF
clone size: NA; V gene: TRBV4-1; J gene: TRBJ2-3; CDR3 protein: CASSQVLTGDTQYF
clone size: NA; V gene: TRBV28; J gene: TRBJ2-1; CDR3 protein: CASSFDASLAELYNEQFF
clone size: NA; V gene: TRBV11-2; J gene: TRBJ1-1; CDR3 protein: CASSYRGGMGNTEAFF
clone size: NA; V gene: TRBV27; J gene: TRBJ1-1; CDR3 protein: CTSSLSTAKRERAFF
clone size: NA; V gene: TRBV28; J gene: TRBJ2-7; CDR3 protein: CASSLGQAFYEQYF
clone size: NA; V gene: TRBV7-9; J gene: TRBJ2-2; CDR3 protein: CASSSPLGTGGLFF
clone size: NA; V gene: TRBV12-3/TRBV12-4; J gene: TRBJ2-7; CDR3 protein: CASSPWDSISHEQYF